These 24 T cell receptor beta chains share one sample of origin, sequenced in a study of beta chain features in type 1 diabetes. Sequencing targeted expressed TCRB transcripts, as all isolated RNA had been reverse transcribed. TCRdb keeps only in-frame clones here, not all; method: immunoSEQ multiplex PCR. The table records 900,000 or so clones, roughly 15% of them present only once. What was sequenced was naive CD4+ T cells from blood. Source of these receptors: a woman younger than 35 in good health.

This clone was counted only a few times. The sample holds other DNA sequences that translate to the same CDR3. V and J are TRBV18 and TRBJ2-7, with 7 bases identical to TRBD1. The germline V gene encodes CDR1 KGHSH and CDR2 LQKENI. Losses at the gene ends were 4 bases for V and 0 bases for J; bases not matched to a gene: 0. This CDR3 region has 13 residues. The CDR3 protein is CASSRDSSYEQYF. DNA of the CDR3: TGTGCCAGCTCACGGGACAGCTCCTACGAGCAGTACTTC.

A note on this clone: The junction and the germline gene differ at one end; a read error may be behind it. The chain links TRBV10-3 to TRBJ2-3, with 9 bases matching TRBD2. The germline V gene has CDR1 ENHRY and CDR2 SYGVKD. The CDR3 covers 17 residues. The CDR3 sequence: CASSEAETSGYTDTQYF. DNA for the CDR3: TGTGCCAGCAGTGAAGCGGAGACTAGCGGATACACAGATACGCAGTATTTT.

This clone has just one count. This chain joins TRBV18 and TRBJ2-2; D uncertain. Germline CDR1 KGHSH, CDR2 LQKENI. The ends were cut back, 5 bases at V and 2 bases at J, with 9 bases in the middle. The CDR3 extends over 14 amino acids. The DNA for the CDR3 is TGTGCCAGCTCATCCCTTATAAACACCGGGGAGCTGTTTTTT. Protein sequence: CASSSLINTGELFF. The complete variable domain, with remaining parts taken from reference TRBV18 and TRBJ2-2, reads NAGVMQNPRHLVRRRGQEARLRCSPMKGHSHVYWYRQLPEEGLKFMVYLQKENIIDESGMPKERFSAEFPKEGPSILRIQQVVRGDSAAYFCASSSLINTGELFFGEGSRLTVL.

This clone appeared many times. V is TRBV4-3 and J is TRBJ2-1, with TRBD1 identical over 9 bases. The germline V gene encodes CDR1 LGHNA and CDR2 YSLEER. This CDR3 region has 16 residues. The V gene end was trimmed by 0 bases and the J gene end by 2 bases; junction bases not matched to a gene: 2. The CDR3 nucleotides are TGCGCCAGCAGCCAAGATTGGACAGGGGCCTACAATGAGCAGTTCTTC. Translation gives CASSQDWTGAYNEQFF.

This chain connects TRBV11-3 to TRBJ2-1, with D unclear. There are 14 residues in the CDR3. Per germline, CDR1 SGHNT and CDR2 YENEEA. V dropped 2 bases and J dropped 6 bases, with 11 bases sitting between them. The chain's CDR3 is CASSLNRQSNEQFF. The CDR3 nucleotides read TGTGCCAGCAGCTTAAATCGGCAGTCCAATGAGCAGTTCTTC.

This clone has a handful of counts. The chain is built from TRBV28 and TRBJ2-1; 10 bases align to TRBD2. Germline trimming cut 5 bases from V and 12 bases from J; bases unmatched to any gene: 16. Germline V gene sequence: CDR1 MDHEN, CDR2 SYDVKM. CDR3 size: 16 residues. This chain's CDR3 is CASSGLLAGVGTGQFF. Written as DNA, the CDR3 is TGTGCCAGCAGTGGACTCCTAGCGGGAGTAGGCACAGGGCAGTTCTTC.

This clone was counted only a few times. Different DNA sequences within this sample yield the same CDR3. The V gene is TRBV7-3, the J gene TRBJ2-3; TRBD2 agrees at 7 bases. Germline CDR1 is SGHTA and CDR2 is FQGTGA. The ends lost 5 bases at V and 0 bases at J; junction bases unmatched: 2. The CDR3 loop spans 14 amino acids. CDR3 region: CASSLGLSTDTQYF. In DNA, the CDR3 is TGTGCCAGCAGCCTGGGACTAAGCACAGATACGCAGTATTTT.

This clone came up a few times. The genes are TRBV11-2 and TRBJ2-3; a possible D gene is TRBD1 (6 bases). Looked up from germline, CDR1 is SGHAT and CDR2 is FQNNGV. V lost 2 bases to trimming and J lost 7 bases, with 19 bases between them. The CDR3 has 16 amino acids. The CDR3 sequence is CASSLLKGVQGNTQYF. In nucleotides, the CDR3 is TGTGCCAGCAGCTTACTCAAAGGGGTACAGGGAAATACGCAGTATTTT.

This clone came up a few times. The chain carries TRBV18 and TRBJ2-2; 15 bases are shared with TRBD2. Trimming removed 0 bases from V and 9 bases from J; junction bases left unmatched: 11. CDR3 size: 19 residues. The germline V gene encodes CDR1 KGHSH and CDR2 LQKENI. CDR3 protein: CASSPPWTSGRASPRELFF. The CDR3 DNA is TGTGCCAGCTCACCACCGTGGACTAGCGGGAGGGCCTCCCCCCGGGAGCTGTTTTTT.

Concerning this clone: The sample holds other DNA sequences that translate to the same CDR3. The CDR3 sequence: CSVDLGYEQYF. The CDR3 coding sequence is TGCAGCGTTGATTTGGGATACGAGCAGTACTTC. The chain recombines TRBV29-1 with TRBJ2-7, with unresolved D. CDR1 is SQVTM, CDR2 ANQGSEA, per germline. Trimming pared 3 bases from V and 4 bases from J, leaving 7 bases between. This CDR3 region has 11 residues.

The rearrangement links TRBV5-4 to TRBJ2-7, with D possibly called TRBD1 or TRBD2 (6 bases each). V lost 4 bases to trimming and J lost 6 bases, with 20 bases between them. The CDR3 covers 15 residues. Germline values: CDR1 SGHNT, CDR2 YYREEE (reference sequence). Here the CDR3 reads CASSPERGGNSEQYF. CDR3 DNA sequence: TGTGCCAGCAGCCCCGAGCGAGGGGGGAACAGCGAGCAGTACTTC.

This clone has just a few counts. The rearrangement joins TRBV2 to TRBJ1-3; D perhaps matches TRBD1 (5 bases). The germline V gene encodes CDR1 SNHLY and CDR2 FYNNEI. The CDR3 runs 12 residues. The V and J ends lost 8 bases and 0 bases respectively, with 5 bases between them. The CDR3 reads CASDSSGNTIYF. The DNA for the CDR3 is TGTGCCAGCGACAGCTCTGGAAACACCATATATTTT.

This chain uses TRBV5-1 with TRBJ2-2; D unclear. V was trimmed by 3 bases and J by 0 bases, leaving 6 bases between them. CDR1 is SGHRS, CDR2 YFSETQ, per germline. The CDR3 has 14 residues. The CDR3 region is CASSSSTNTGELFF. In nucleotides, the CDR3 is TGCGCCAGCAGCTCGTCGACGAACACCGGGGAGCTGTTTTTT.

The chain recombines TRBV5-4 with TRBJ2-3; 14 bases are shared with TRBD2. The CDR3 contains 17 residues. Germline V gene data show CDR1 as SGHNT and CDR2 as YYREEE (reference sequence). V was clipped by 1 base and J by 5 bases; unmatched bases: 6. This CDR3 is CASSLYVGTSGRDTQYF. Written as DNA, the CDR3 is TGTGCCAGCAGCTTGTACGTCGGGACTAGCGGGAGAGATACGCAGTATTTT.

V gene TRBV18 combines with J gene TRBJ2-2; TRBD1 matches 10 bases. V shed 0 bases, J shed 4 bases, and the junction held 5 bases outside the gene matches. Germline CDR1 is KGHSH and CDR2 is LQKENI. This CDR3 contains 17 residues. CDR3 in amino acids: CASSPPGQGIRTGELFF. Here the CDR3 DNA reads TGTGCCAGCTCACCACCGGGACAGGGGATACGCACCGGGGAGCTGTTTTTT.

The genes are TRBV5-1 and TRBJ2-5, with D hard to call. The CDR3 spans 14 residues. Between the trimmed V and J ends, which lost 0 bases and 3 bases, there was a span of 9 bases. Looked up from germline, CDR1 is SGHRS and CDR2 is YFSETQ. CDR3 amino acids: CASSLGRGEETQYF. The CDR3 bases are TGCGCCAGCAGCTTGGGAAGAGGCGAAGAGACCCAGTACTTC.

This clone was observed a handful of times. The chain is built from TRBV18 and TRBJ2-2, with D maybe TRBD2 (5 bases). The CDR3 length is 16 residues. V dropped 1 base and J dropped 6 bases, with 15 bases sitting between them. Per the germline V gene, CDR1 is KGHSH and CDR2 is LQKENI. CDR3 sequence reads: CASSPQDGRRSGELFF. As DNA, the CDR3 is TGTGCCAGCTCACCACAAGACGGAAGGAGGTCCGGGGAGCTGTTTTTT.

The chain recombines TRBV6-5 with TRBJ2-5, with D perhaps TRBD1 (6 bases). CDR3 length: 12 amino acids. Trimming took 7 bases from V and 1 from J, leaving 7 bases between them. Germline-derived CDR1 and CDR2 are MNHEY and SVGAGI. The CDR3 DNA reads TGTGCCAGCAAACAGGGCCAAGAGACCCAGTACTTC. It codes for CASKQGQETQYF.

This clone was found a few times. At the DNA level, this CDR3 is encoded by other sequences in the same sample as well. CDR3 nucleotide sequence: TGTGCCAGCAGCTTAGCCAATTCTGGAAACACCATATATTTT. Encoded protein: CASSLANSGNTIYF. This chain uses TRBV7-9 with TRBJ1-3; no clear D. This CDR3 spans 14 amino acids. V lost 0 bases to trimming and J lost 1 base, with 4 bases between them. Germline CDR1 and CDR2: SEHNR and FQNEAQ (reference sequence).

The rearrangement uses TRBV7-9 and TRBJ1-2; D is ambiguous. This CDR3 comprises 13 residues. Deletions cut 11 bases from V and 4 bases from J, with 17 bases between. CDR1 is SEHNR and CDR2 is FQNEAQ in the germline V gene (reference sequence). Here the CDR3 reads CAGGISNSYGYTF. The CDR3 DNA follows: TGTGCCGGCGGGATATCGAACAGCTATGGCTACACCTTC.

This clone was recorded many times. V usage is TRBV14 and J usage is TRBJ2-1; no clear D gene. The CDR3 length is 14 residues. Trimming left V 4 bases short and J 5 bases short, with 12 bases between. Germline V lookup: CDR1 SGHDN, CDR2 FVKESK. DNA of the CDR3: TGTGCCAGCAGCCGATCAGGCCGTAACAATGAGCAGTTCTTC. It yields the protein CASSRSGRNNEQFF.

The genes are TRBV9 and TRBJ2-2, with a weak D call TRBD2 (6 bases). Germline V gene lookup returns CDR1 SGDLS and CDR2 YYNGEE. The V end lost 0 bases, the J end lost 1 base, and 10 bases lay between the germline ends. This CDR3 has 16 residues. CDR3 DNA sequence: TGTGCCAGCAGCGTAGCTGGGAGGAGGAACACCGGGGAGCTGTTTTTT. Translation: CASSVAGRRNTGELFF.

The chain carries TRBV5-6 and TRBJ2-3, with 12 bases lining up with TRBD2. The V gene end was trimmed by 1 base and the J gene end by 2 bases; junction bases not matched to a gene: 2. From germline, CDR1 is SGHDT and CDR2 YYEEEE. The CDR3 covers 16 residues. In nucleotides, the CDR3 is TGTGCCAGCAGCTTGCGGACTAGCGGGACCACAGATACGCAGTATTTT. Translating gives CASSLRTSGTTDTQYF.

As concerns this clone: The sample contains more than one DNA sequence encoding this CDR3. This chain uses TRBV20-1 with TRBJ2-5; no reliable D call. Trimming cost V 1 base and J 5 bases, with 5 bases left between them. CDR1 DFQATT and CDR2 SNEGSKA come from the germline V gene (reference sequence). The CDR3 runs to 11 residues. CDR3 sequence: CSARGLETQYF. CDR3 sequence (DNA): TGCAGTGCTAGAGGCCTGGAGACCCAGTACTTC.